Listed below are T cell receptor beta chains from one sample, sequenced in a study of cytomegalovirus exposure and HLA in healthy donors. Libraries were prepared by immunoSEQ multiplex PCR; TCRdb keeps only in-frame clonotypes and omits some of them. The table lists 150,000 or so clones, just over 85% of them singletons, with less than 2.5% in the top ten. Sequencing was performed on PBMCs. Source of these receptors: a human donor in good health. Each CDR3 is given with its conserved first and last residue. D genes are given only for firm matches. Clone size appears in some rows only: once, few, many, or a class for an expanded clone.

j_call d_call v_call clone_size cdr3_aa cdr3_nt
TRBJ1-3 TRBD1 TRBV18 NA CASSQTGAGNTIYF TGTGCCAGCTCACAAACAGGGGCTGGAAACACCATATATTTT
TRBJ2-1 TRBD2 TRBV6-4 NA CASSDSGGGFNEQFF TGTGCCAGCAGTGACAGTGGCGGGGGGTTCAATGAGCAGTTCTTC
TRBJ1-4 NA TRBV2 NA CASSESFWLRGKREKLFF TGTGCCAGCAGTGAATCATTTTGGCTCAGGGGCAAAAGGGAAAAACTGTTTTTT
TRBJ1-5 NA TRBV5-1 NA CASSLGQGVNQPQHF TGCGCCAGCAGCTTAGGGCAGGGTGTGAATCAGCCCCAGCATTTT
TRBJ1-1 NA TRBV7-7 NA CASSLSGNTEAFF TGTGCTAGCAGCTTATCCGGGAACACTGAAGCTTTCTTT
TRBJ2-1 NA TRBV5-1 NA CASSLAVYNEQFF TGCGCCAGCAGCTTAGCGGTCTACAATGAGCAGTTCTTC
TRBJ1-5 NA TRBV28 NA CASSTRGQPQHF TGTGCCAGCAGTACCAGGGGTCAGCCCCAGCATTTT
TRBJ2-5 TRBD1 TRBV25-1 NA CASSDGTAKQETQYF TGTGCCAGCAGTGACGGGACAGCTAAACAAGAGACCCAGTACTTC
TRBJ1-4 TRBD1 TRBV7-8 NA CASSWTGATNEKLFF TGTGCCAGCAGCTGGACAGGGGCGACTAATGAAAAACTGTTTTTT
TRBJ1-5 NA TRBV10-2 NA CASSESRGLNQPQHF TGCGCCAGCAGTGAGTCACGTGGACTCAATCAGCCCCAGCATTTT
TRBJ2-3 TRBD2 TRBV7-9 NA CASRREELTDTQYF TGTGCCAGCAGGCGGGAGGAACTCACAGATACGCAGTATTTT
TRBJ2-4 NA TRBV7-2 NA CASSLARAKNIQYF TGTGCCAGCAGCTTAGCTAGAGCCAAAAACATTCAGTACTTC
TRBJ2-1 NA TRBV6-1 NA CASTPKGIVYNEQFF TGTGCCAGCACCCCGAAGGGGATCGTTTACAATGAGCAGTTCTTC
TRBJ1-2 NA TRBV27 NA CASSLSRLGAYGYTF TGTGCCAGCAGTTTATCGCGATTGGGGGCCTATGGCTACACCTTC
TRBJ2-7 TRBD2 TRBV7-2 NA CASSFGSGGGMAYEQYF TGTGCCAGCAGCTTCGGATCAGGCGGGGGGATGGCCTACGAGCAGTACTTC
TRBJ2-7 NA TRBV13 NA CASSTANYEQYF TGTGCCAGCAGCACTGCCAACTACGAGCAGTACTTC
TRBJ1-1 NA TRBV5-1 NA CASSQTQFPEGTEAFF TGCGCCAGCAGTCAGACACAATTTCCAGAGGGCACTGAAGCTTTCTTT
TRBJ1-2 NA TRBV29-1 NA CSVGQFYGYTF TGCAGCGTTGGTCAGTTTTATGGCTACACCTTC
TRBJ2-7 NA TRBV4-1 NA CASSQSRTTPYEQYF TGCGCCAGCAGCCAGTCAAGGACTACCCCATACGAGCAGTACTTC
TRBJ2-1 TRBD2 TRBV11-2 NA CASSLGTSGNGEQFF TGTGCCAGCAGCTTAGGGACTAGCGGGAACGGTGAGCAGTTCTTC
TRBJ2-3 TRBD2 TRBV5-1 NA CASSLVERGGPRTDTQYF TGCGCCAGCAGCTTGGTCGAGCGGGGGGGCCCTCGCACAGATACGCAGTATTTT
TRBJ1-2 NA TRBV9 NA CASSVTAKAGLYGYTF TGTGCCAGCAGCGTGACCGCCAAGGCAGGGCTCTATGGCTACACCTTC
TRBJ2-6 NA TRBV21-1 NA CASSNRTGEVGANVLTF TGTGCCAGCAGCAACCGGACAGGGGAAGTTGGGGCCAACGTCCTGACTTTC
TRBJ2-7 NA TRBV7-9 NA CASSSSDRGKPYEQYF TGTGCCAGCAGTTCCTCGGACAGAGGGAAGCCCTACGAGCAGTACTTC
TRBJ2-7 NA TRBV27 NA CASSLGRDYEQYF TGTGCCAGCAGTTTAGGACGGGACTACGAGCAGTACTTC
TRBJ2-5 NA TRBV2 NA CASLGPLSWETQYF TGTGCCAGTCTTGGGCCTCTCTCCTGGGAGACCCAGTACTTC
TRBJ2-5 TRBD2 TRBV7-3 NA CASSPSGGGREETQYF TGTGCCAGCAGCCCGAGCGGCGGGGGGCGCGAAGAGACCCAGTACTTC
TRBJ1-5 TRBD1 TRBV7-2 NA CASSRKGQSFNQPQHF TGTGCCAGCAGCAGAAAGGGACAGTCGTTCAATCAGCCCCAGCATTTT
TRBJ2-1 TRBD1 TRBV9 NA CASSVGQGYHEQFF TGTGCCAGCAGCGTAGGACAGGGGTACCATGAGCAGTTCTTC
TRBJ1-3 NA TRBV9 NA CASSPGSSGNTIYF TGTGCCAGCAGCCCGGGATCCTCTGGAAACACCATATATTTT
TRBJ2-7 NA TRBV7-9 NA CASSLMSTQGEQYF TGTGCCAGCAGCTTGATGAGTACCCAGGGCGAGCAGTACTTC
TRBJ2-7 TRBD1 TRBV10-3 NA CAIRPGQGGDEQYF TGTGCCATCCGGCCGGGACAGGGAGGAGACGAGCAGTACTTC
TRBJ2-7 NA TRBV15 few CATREVSYEQYF TGTGCCACCAGAGAGGTCTCCTACGAGCAGTACTTC
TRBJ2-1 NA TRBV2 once CASNWRVNNEQFF TGTGCCAGCAACTGGCGGGTAAACAATGAGCAGTTCTTC
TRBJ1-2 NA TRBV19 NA CASSVRSDSASIF TGTGCCAGTAGTGTACGATCCGACAGTGCATCGATCTTC
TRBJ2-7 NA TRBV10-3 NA CAISGGDHEQYF TGTGCCATCAGCGGGGGTGATCACGAGCAGTACTTC
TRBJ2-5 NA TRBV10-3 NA CAISEIIPGAGETQYF TGTGCCATCAGTGAGATCATCCCAGGGGCCGGCGAGACCCAGTACTTC
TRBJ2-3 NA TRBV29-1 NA CTGARAGSTDTQYF TGCACTGGGGCTAGAGCGGGTAGCACAGATACGCAGTATTTT
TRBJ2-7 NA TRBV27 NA CASSFGPTGEQYF TGTGCCAGCAGTTTCGGCCCGACGGGGGAGCAGTACTTC
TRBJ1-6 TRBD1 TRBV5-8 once CASSSGTGYSPLHF TGTGCCAGCAGCTCTGGGACAGGGTATTCACCCCTCCACTTT
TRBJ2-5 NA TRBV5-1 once CASSRQETQYF TGCGCCAGCAGCCGGCAAGAGACCCAGTACTTC
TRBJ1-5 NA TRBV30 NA CAWSGGETSNQPQHF TGTGCCTGGAGTGGCGGGGAGACGAGCAATCAGCCCCAGCATTTT
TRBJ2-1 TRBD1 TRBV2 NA CASSEDRGRINEQFF TGTGCCAGCAGTGAAGACAGGGGGCGCATCAATGAGCAGTTCTTC
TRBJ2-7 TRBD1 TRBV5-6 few CASSPGQGIYEQYF TGTGCCAGCAGCCCGGGACAGGGTATCTACGAGCAGTACTTC
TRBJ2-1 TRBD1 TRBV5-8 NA CASSLGIRGKDEQFF TGTGCCAGCAGCTTGGGGATCAGGGGGAAGGATGAGCAGTTCTTC
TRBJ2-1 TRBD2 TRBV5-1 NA CASSRGLAGVYEQFF TGCGCCAGCAGCAGGGGACTAGCGGGAGTATATGAGCAGTTCTTC
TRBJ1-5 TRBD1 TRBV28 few CASSLRTGVQPQHF TGTGCCAGCAGTCTCCGGACAGGGGTTCAGCCCCAGCATTTT
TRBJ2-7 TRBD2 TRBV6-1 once CASTRELAGFYEQYF TGTGCCAGCACACGGGAACTAGCGGGATTCTACGAGCAGTACTTC
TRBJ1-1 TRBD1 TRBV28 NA CASSTDPGGFVRTEAFF TGTGCCAGCAGCACCGACCCAGGGGGCTTTGTAAGGACTGAAGCTTTCTTT